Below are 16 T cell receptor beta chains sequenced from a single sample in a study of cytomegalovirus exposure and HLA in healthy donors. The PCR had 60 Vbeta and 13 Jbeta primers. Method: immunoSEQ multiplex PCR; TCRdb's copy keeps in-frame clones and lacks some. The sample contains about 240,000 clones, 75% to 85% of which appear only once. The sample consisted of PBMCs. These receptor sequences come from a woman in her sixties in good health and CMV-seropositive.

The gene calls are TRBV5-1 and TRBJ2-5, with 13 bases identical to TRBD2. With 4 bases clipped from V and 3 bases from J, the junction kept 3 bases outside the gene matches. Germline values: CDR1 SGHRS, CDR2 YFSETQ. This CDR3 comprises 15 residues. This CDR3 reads CASSPGTSGEETQYF. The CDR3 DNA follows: TGCGCCAGCAGCCCAGGGACTAGCGGGGAAGAGACCCAGTACTTC.

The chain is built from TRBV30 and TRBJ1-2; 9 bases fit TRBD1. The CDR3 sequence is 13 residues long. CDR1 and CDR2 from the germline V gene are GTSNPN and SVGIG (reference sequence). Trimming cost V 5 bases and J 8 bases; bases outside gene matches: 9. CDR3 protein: CAWATGGAKGYTF. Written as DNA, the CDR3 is TGTGCCTGGGCAACAGGGGGCGCAAAGGGCTACACCTTC.

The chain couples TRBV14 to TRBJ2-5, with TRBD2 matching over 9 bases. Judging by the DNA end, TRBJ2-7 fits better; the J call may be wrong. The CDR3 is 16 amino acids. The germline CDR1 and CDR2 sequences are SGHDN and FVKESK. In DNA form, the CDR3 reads TGTGCCAGCAGCTTGTATAGCGGGAGAGAGACCTACGAGCAGTACTTC. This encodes CASSLYSGRETYEQYF.

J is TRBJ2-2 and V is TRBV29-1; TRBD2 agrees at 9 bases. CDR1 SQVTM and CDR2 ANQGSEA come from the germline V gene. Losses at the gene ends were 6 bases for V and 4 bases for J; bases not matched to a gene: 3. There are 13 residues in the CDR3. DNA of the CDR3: TGCAGCGTCCCGGGACTAGCCACCGGGGAGCTGTTTTTT. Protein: CSVPGLATGELFF.

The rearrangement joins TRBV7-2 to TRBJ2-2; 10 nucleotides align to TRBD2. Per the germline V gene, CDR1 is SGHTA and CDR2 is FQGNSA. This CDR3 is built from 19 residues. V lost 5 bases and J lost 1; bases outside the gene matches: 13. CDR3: CASSVPGLARHLNTGELFF. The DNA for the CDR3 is TGTGCCAGCAGCGTTCCGGGACTAGCGAGACACCTGAACACCGGGGAGCTGTTTTTT.

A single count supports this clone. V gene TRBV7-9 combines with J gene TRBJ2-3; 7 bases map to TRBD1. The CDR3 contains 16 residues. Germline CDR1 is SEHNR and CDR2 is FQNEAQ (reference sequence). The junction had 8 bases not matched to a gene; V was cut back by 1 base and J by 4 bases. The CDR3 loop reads CASSLGQGDGADTQYF. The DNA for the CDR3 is TGTGCCAGCAGCTTAGGGCAGGGGGACGGCGCAGATACGCAGTATTTT. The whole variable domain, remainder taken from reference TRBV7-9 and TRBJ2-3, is DTGVSQNPRHKITKRGQNVTFRCDPISEHNRLYWYRQTLGQGPEFLTYFQNEAQLEKSRLLSDRFSAERPKGSFSTLEIQRTEQGDSAMYLCASSLGQGDGADTQYFGPGTRLTVL.

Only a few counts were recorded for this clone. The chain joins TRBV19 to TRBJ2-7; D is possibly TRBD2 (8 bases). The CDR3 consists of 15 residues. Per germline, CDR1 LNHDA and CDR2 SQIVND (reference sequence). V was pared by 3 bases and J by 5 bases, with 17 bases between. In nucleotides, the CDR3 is TGTGCCAGTAGTATTTCGGGAGGGGGCCTCGACGAGCAGTACTTC. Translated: CASSISGGGLDEQYF. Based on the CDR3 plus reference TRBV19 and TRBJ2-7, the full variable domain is DGGITQSPKYLFRKEGQNVTLSCEQNLNHDAMYWYRQDPGQGLRLIYYSQIVNDFQKGDIAEGYSVSREKKESFPLTVTSAQKNPTAFYLCASSISGGGLDEQYFGPGTRLTVT.

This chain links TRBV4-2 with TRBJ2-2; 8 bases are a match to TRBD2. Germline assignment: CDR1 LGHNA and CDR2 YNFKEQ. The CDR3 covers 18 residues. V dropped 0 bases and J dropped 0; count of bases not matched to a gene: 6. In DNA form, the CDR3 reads TGTGCCAGCAGCCAAGACGGCGGGAGGCCCGCGAACACCGGGGAGCTGTTTTTT. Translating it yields CASSQDGGRPANTGELFF.

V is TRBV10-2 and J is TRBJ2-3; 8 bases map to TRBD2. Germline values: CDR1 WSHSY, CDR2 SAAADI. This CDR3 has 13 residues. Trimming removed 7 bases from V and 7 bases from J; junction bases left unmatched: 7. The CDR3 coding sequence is TGCGCCAGCAAGACGGGAGGGCGAAATACGCAGTATTTT. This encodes CASKTGGRNTQYF.

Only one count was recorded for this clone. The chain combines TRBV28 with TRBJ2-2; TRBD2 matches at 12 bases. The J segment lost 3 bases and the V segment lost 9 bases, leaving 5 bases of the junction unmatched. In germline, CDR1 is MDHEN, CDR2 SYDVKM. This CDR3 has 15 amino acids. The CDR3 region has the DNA TGTGCCAGTCTAGCGGGAGGGCCAGACACCGGGGAGCTGTTTTTT. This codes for CASLAGGPDTGELFF. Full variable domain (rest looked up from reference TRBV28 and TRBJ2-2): DVKVTQSSRYLVKRTGEKVFLECVQDMDHENMFWYRQDPGLGLRLIYFSYDVKMKEKGDIPEGYSVSREKKERFSLILESASTNQTSMYLCASLAGGPDTGELFFGEGSRLTVL.

This CDR3 is CASSLSDRSGAFF. Written as DNA, the CDR3 is TGTGCCAGCAGCTTAAGTGATCGGTCGGGAGCTTTCTTT. The chain recombines TRBV7-3 with TRBJ1-1; D is unresolved. The germline CDR1 and CDR2 sequences are SGHTA and FQGTGA. V lost 1 base and J 10 bases, leaving 13 bases between the germline ends. CDR3 length: 13 amino acids.

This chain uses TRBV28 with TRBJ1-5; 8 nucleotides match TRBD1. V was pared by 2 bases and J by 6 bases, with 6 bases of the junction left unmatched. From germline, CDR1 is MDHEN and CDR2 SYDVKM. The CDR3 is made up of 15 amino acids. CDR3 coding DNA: TGTGCCAGCAGTTTACTCGACAGGGGTTTTCAGCCCCAGCATTTT. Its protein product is CASSLLDRGFQPQHF. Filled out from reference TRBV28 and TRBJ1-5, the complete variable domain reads DVKVTQSSRYLVKRTGEKVFLECVQDMDHENMFWYRQDPGLGLRLIYFSYDVKMKEKGDIPEGYSVSREKKERFSLILESASTNQTSMYLCASSLLDRGFQPQHFGDGTRLSIL.

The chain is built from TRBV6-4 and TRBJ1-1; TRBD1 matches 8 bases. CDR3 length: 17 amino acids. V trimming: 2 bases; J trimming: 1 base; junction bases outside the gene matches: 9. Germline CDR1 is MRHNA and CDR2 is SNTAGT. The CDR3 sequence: CASSDTAGGLRNTEAFF. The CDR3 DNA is TGTGCCAGCAGTGACACTGCAGGGGGCCTGAGGAACACTGAAGCTTTCTTT.

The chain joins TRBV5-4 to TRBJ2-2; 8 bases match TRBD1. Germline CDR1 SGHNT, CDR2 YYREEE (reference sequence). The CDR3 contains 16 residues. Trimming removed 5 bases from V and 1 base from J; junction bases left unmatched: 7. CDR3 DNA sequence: TGTGCCAGCAGTTATTCCGACAGGGGGAACACCGGGGAGCTGTTTTTT. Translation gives CASSYSDRGNTGELFF.

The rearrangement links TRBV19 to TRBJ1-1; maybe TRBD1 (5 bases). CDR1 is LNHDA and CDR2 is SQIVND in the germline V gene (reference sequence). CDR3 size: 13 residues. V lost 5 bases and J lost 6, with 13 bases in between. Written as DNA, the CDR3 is TGTGCCAGTAGTGTCCAGCGGGGCGCTGAAGCTTTCTTT. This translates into CASSVQRGAEAFF.

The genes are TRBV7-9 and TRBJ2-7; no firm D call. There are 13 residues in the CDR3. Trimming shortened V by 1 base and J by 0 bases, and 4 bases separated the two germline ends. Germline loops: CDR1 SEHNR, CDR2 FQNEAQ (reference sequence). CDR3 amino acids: CASSLDSSYEQYF. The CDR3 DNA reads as TGTGCCAGCAGCTTAGATAGCTCCTACGAGCAGTACTTC. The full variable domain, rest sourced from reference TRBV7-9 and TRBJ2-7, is DTGVSQNPRHKITKRGQNVTFRCDPISEHNRLYWYRQTLGQGPEFLTYFQNEAQLEKSRLLSDRFSAERPKGSFSTLEIQRTEQGDSAMYLCASSLDSSYEQYFGPGTRLTVT.